The 23 T cell receptor beta chains below come from one sample, sequenced in a study of cytomegalovirus exposure and HLA in healthy donors. PCR amplification relied on 60 Vbeta primers (plus 13 Jbeta primers). Measured with immunoSEQ multiplex PCR; TCRdb has only the in-frame clones, and not every one. The sample contains some 130,000 clones, roughly 77% of which appear only once. The sequenced material came from PBMCs. These receptors originate from a male donor in good health and CMV-seronegative.

This clone has only a few counts. The chain couples TRBV21-1 to TRBJ2-1; whether TRBD2, the table's D call, matches the DNA was not checked. TRBV21-1 is given as a pseudogene. This CDR3 spans 18 amino acids. The CDR3 coding sequence is TGTGCCAGCAGCAGTACTAGCGGGAGTCGGGGGGGTTACAATGAGCAGTTCTTC. It is translated as CASSSTSGSRGGYNEQFF.

The chain links TRBV5-5 to TRBJ1-2; a possible D gene is TRBD1 (6 bases). The CDR3 sequence is 14 residues long. Trimming left V 0 bases short and J 5 bases short, with 11 bases between. Germline-derived CDR1 and CDR2 are SGHKS and YYEKEE (reference sequence). The CDR3: CASSLGQVVYGYTF. The DNA for the CDR3 is TGTGCCAGCAGCTTGGGACAGGTCGTTTATGGCTACACCTTC.

The gene calls are TRBV5-1 and TRBJ2-2; a possible D gene is TRBD2 (6 bases). The CDR3 totals 17 residues. The V and J ends lost 1 base and 4 bases respectively, with 17 bases between them. The germline V gene has CDR1 SGHRS and CDR2 YFSETQ. The CDR3 bases are TGCGCCAGCAGCTTGTGGATCGGGACGGAGGGCACCGGGGAGCTGTTTTTT. It specifies CASSLWIGTEGTGELFF.

The chain's CDR3 is CASSPRGTVNYEQYF. Here the CDR3 DNA reads TGTGCCAGCAGCCCCCGCGGGACAGTGAACTACGAGCAGTACTTC. The V gene is TRBV11-2, the J gene TRBJ2-7, with D possibly TRBD1 on 7 matching bases. The germline V gene has CDR1 SGHAT and CDR2 FQNNGV. The CDR3 extends over 15 amino acids. Trimming stripped 5 bases from V and 3 bases from J, with 17 bases between.

The chain employs TRBV18 and TRBJ1-1; the D is unclear. The V end lost 6 bases, the J end lost 2 bases, and 13 bases lay between the germline ends. The CDR3 contains 14 residues. The germline gives CDR1 KGHSH, CDR2 LQKENI. The CDR3 region is CASSPIPGNTEAFF. The CDR3, as DNA: TGTGCCAGCTCTCCCATCCCAGGTAACACTGAAGCTTTCTTT.

The V call is TRBV5-1, the J call TRBJ2-1; 8 bases fit TRBD1. Germline V lookup: CDR1 SGHRS, CDR2 YFSETQ. V lost 0 bases and J lost 0; bases outside the gene matches: 2. The CDR3 sequence is 16 residues long. CDR3 loop: CASSLGTGSSYNEQFF. Here the CDR3 DNA reads TGCGCCAGCAGCTTGGGGACAGGGAGCTCCTACAATGAGCAGTTCTTC.

This clone was counted once. The chain uses TRBV7-3 and TRBJ2-1, with 10 bases aligning to TRBD2. CDR3 length equals 16 residues. V shed 5 bases and J 5 bases; nucleotides not matched to a gene: 9. CDR1 SGHTA and CDR2 FQGTGA come from the germline V gene. The CDR3 sequence: CASSTSGRVRHNEQFF. DNA of the CDR3: TGTGCCAGCAGCACCAGCGGGAGGGTACGTCACAATGAGCAGTTCTTC.

The chain combines TRBV30 with TRBJ2-7; TRBD2 matches at 11 bases. The CDR3 extends over 16 amino acids. The germline V gene encodes CDR1 GTSNPN and CDR2 SVGIG (reference sequence). V shed 3 bases, J shed 2 bases, and the junction held 9 bases outside the gene matches. CDR3 nucleotide sequence: TGTGCCTGGAGCCGACCGGGACTAGCGGCTACCTACGAGCAGTACTTC. Translated: CAWSRPGLAATYEQYF.

The V gene is TRBV7-9, the J gene TRBJ2-7, with 9 bases matching TRBD2. Trimming at V came to 5 bases and at J to 7 bases, leaving 9 bases not matched to a gene. The CDR3 covers 14 residues. Germline values: CDR1 SEHNR, CDR2 FQNEAQ (reference sequence). CDR3 loop: CASSDGLATWEQYF. The CDR3 bases are TGTGCCAGCAGCGACGGACTAGCGACCTGGGAGCAGTACTTC.

The rearrangement joins TRBV28 to TRBJ1-1; unclear D gene. The germline V gene has CDR1 MDHEN and CDR2 SYDVKM. The CDR3 is made up of 14 amino acids. V was pared by 6 bases and J by 4 bases, with 15 bases between. CDR3 loop: CASRQYGVVTEAFF. In nucleotides, the CDR3 is TGTGCCAGCAGACAATACGGGGTTGTCACTGAAGCTTTCTTT.

J is TRBJ1-6 and V is TRBV15; 7 bases line up with TRBD1. This CDR3 has 14 amino acids. CDR1 is LNHNV, CDR2 YYDKDF, per germline (reference sequence). V shed 5 bases and J 8 bases; nucleotides not matched to a gene: 6. The CDR3 spells CATSPDRVYSPLHF. CDR3 in DNA: TGTGCCACCAGCCCAGACAGGGTCTATTCACCCCTCCACTTT. The entire variable domain, with the rest obtained from reference TRBV15 and TRBJ1-6, is as follows: DAMVIQNPRYQVTQFGKPVTLSCSQTLNHNVMYWYQQKSSQAPKLLFHYYDKDFNNEADTPDNFQSRRPNTSFCFLDIRSPGLGDTAMYLCATSPDRVYSPLHFGNGTRLTVT.

This chain uses TRBV29-1 with TRBJ2-1; TRBD2 agrees at 7 bases. The CDR3 totals 15 residues. The germline CDR1 and CDR2 sequences are SQVTM and ANQGSEA. After removal of 4 bases from V and 5 bases from J, the junction contained 11 bases not matched to a gene. Written as DNA, the CDR3 is TGCAGCGTTGGGGGAGGGCAGGGTAAGGACAATGAGCAGTTCTTC. It translates to CSVGGGQGKDNEQFF.

The rearrangement uses TRBV7-9 and TRBJ1-2, with TRBD1 matching over 10 bases. Per germline, CDR1 SEHNR and CDR2 FQNEAQ (reference sequence). J was trimmed by 3 bases and V by 1 base; bases with no gene match: 8. The CDR3 has 17 residues. CDR3 coding DNA: TGTGCCAGCAGCTTAGGGGACAGGGGCCCGAGGGACTATGGCTACACCTTC. Translating gives CASSLGDRGPRDYGYTF.

This clone was recorded a few times. This chain joins TRBV4-3 and TRBJ2-1, with a possible D match to TRBD2 (6 bases). This CDR3 comprises 13 residues. Germline CDR1 is LGHNA and CDR2 is YSLEER. V lost 5 bases and J lost 9, with 14 bases in between. The CDR3 coding sequence is TGCGCCAGCAGCAAGGCTGGGGGGAGTGAGCAGTTCTTC. Its translation is CASSKAGGSEQFF.

This chain connects TRBV6-1 to TRBJ2-1; 8 positions match TRBD2. Trimming removed 6 bases from V and 4 bases from J; junction bases left unmatched: 8. Germline CDR1 reads MNHNS; CDR2 reads SASEGT. The CDR3 runs to 15 residues. The DNA for the CDR3 is TGTGCCAGCAGAGGAAGCGGACTAGCTTACAATGAGCAGTTCTTC. This encodes CASRGSGLAYNEQFF.

The gene calls are TRBV6-4 and TRBJ2-7, with TRBD1 matching over 8 bases. The CDR3 is made up of 12 amino acids. Germline V gene lookup returns CDR1 MRHNA and CDR2 SNTAGT. V dropped 7 bases and J dropped 6; count of bases not matched to a gene: 5. The CDR3 loop is CASNRTGGEQYF. The CDR3 DNA is TGTGCCAGCAACCGAACAGGGGGCGAGCAGTACTTC.

This chain uses TRBV5-1 with TRBJ2-1; 12 bases line up with TRBD2. CDR1 SGHRS and CDR2 YFSETQ come from the germline V gene. CDR3 size: 16 residues. J gave up 9 bases and V 0 bases, and 7 bases lay outside the gene matches. The CDR3 loop is CASSLEASGRAGEQFF. The CDR3 DNA follows: TGCGCCAGCAGCTTGGAAGCTAGCGGGAGGGCCGGTGAGCAGTTCTTC.

The rearrangement joins TRBV7-2 to TRBJ2-6; TRBD1 aligns across 12 bases. The CDR3 sequence is 17 residues long. V lost 5 bases, J lost 2 bases, and 4 bases stayed unmatched. Germline values: CDR1 SGHTA, CDR2 FQGNSA. CDR3 loop: CASSKGQGAAGANVLTF. The CDR3 DNA reads TGTGCCAGCAGCAAGGGACAGGGGGCGGCTGGGGCCAACGTCCTGACTTTC.

The chain links TRBV5-6 to TRBJ2-3, with 13 bases fitting TRBD2. The CDR3 extends over 15 amino acids. Trimming cost V 4 bases and J 4 bases; bases outside gene matches: 3. Germline V gene data show CDR1 as SGHDT and CDR2 as YYEEEE. In nucleotides, the CDR3 is TGTGCCAGCAGCCGGACTAGCGGGAGTGCAGATACGCAGTATTTT. Protein sequence: CASSRTSGSADTQYF.

This sequence joins TRBV28 and TRBJ2-7, with 8 bases aligning to TRBD2. Unmatched junction bases numbered 12, after V lost 5 bases and J lost 3 bases. CDR3 size: 16 residues. CDR1 and CDR2 (germline): MDHEN, SYDVKM. Written as DNA, the CDR3 is TGTGCCAGCAGTCTCGGGGGGGCGGGAGCGTTCTACGAGCAGTACTTC. Encoded protein: CASSLGGAGAFYEQYF.

The chain links TRBV4-2 to TRBJ1-3, with D unclear. Germline V gives CDR1 LGHNA, CDR2 YNFKEQ. This CDR3 contains 14 residues. Trimming cost V 0 bases and J 7 bases, with 10 bases left between them. The CDR3 nucleotides read TGTGCCAGCAGCCAAGAGAGGAGACGCAACACCATATATTTT. Amino acids: CASSQERRRNTIYF.

The J gene is TRBJ1-2, the V gene TRBV7-9; TRBD1 matches at 7 bases. Germline V gene lookup returns CDR1 SEHNR and CDR2 FQNEAQ (reference sequence). This CDR3 comprises 14 residues. Unmatched junction bases numbered 7, after V lost 7 bases and J lost 2 bases. As DNA, the CDR3 is TGTGCCAGCAACCCGGGACAGAAAAACTATGGCTACACCTTC. Its protein is CASNPGQKNYGYTF.

The gene calls are TRBV19 and TRBJ1-1; 8 bases map to TRBD1. The CDR3 is 15 residues long. Germline lookup yields CDR1 LNHDA and CDR2 SQIVND (reference sequence). The junction had 10 bases not matched to a gene; V was cut back by 3 bases and J by 7 bases. The CDR3 nucleotides are TGTGCCAGTAGTATCCTGGACAGGGTCGATGGTGAAGCTTTCTTT. Amino acid sequence: CASSILDRVDGEAFF.